This is a list of T cell receptor beta chains from one sample in a study of blood T cell repertoires in COVID-19. Produced via immunoSEQ multiplex PCR; TCRdb's table is partial and in-frame only. The sample contains a few hundred thousand clones, 70% to 90% of which appear only once. Material: peripheral blood. Receptors originate from a human donor with COVID-19, enrolled during active disease. The donor label of this sample is uncertain. Both conserved end residues are part of each CDR3. D genes are given only for firm matches. Size is stated for part of the rows, as once, few or many counts, or as a class when the clone is expanded.

j_gene: TRBJ1-1; d_gene: TRBD1; v_gene: TRBV19; abundance: once; CDR3nt: TGTGCCAGTAGCACAGGGGGCCCACGGGCTGAAGCTTTCTTT; CDR3aa: CASSTGGPRAEAFF
j_gene: TRBJ1-2; d_gene: TRBD1; v_gene: TRBV28; abundance: -; CDR3nt: TGTGCCAGCAGTGCTCCAGGACAGGGGGGTCGAGGCTACACCTTC; CDR3aa: CASSAPGQGGRGYTF
j_gene: TRBJ2-7; d_gene: TRBD2; v_gene: TRBV27; abundance: -; CDR3nt: TGTGCCAGCAGGGGGCGGGAGAGCGACGAGCAGTACTTC; CDR3aa: CASRGRESDEQYF
j_gene: TRBJ2-5; d_gene: TRBD1; v_gene: TRBV5-1; abundance: -; CDR3nt: TGCGCCAGCAGCTTGGGGGGACAGCCCGTCGGGGAGACCCAGTACTTC; CDR3aa: CASSLGGQPVGETQYF
j_gene: TRBJ1-5; d_gene: TRBD1; v_gene: TRBV27; abundance: -; CDR3nt: TGTGCCAGCAGTTCCGGGGACAGTCGGAATCAGCCCCAGCATTTT; CDR3aa: CASSSGDSRNQPQHF
j_gene: TRBJ1-2; d_gene: TRBD1; v_gene: TRBV27; abundance: -; CDR3nt: TGTGCCAGCAGTTTGTCCGGACAGGGCTCTGGCTACACCTTC; CDR3aa: CASSLSGQGSGYTF
j_gene: TRBJ1-1; d_gene: -; v_gene: TRBV27; abundance: -; CDR3nt: TGTGCCAGCAGTTTATCGATGAGAGGGAACACTGAAGCTTTCTTT; CDR3aa: CASSLSMRGNTEAFF
j_gene: TRBJ2-1; d_gene: TRBD1; v_gene: TRBV5-1; abundance: -; CDR3nt: TGCGCCAGCAGCTCCACGCTTGGACAGGTAGACAATGAGCAGTTCTTC; CDR3aa: CASSSTLGQVDNEQFF
j_gene: TRBJ2-7; d_gene: -; v_gene: TRBV5-6; abundance: -; CDR3nt: TGTGCCAGCAGCTTACAGGCATACGAGCAGTACTTC; CDR3aa: CASSLQAYEQYF
j_gene: TRBJ2-5; d_gene: -; v_gene: TRBV19; abundance: few; CDR3nt: TGTGCCAGCCGCTCTGGGGCGGGGGCCCAAGAGACCCAGTACTTC; CDR3aa: CASRSGAGAQETQYF
j_gene: TRBJ2-7; d_gene: TRBD2; v_gene: TRBV2; abundance: -; CDR3nt: TGTGCCAGCAGGGGACTAGCGGGAGGGCCTGGGCCGCAGTACTTC; CDR3aa: CASRGLAGGPGPQYF
j_gene: TRBJ2-5; d_gene: TRBD2; v_gene: TRBV2; abundance: -; CDR3nt: TGTGCCAGCAGCCCCTTAAGGGCTAGCGGGTACCAAGAGACCCAGTACTTC; CDR3aa: CASSPLRASGYQETQYF
j_gene: TRBJ2-5; d_gene: -; v_gene: TRBV27; abundance: once; CDR3nt: TGTGCCAGCAGTTTCAACGGGAGAGAGACCCAGTACTTC; CDR3aa: CASSFNGRETQYF
j_gene: TRBJ1-6; d_gene: TRBD1; v_gene: TRBV30; abundance: -; CDR3nt: TGTGCCTGGAGCAAAGGACAGGGAGGGAATTCACCCCTCCACTTT; CDR3aa: CAWSKGQGGNSPLHF
j_gene: TRBJ1-2; d_gene: -; v_gene: TRBV6-1; abundance: few; CDR3nt: TGTGCCAGCAGTGAAGGGGGGCTGATCCCTAACTATGGCTACACCTTC; CDR3aa: CASSEGGLIPNYGYTF
j_gene: TRBJ1-5; d_gene: -; v_gene: TRBV7-9; abundance: -; CDR3nt: TGTGCCAGCAGCATAAACCCCCGGACGGGAGGAGATCAGCCCCAGCATTTT; CDR3aa: CASSINPRTGGDQPQHF
j_gene: TRBJ1-3; d_gene: -; v_gene: TRBV7-2; abundance: -; CDR3nt: TGTGCCAGCAGCTTAGCGGGGGGAGCTGGAAACACCATATATTTT; CDR3aa: CASSLAGGAGNTIYF
j_gene: TRBJ1-5; d_gene: -; v_gene: TRBV28; abundance: -; CDR3nt: TGTGCCAGCGGCTTGGGGCAGAATAATCAGCCCCAGCATTTT; CDR3aa: CASGLGQNNQPQHF
j_gene: TRBJ1-4; d_gene: -; v_gene: TRBV7-9; abundance: once; CDR3nt: TGTGCCAGCAGCTTAGGTACAGGGCTCCTTAATGAAAAACTGTTTTTT; CDR3aa: CASSLGTGLLNEKLFF
j_gene: TRBJ2-6; d_gene: -; v_gene: TRBV7-3; abundance: -; CDR3nt: TGTGCCAGCAGCTCCTGGACAGCCAGCTCTGGGGCCAACGTCCTGACTTTC; CDR3aa: CASSSWTASSGANVLTF
j_gene: TRBJ1-2; d_gene: -; v_gene: TRBV12-3/TRBV12-4; abundance: -; CDR3nt: TGTGCCAGCAGTTTATACAGATACTACACCTTC; CDR3aa: CASSLYRYYTF
j_gene: TRBJ2-5; d_gene: -; v_gene: TRBV30; abundance: -; CDR3nt: TGTGCCTGGACCGAAAGCCCGGAGGAGACCCAGTACTTC; CDR3aa: CAWTESPEETQYF
j_gene: TRBJ1-1; d_gene: TRBD1; v_gene: TRBV7-9; abundance: once; CDR3nt: TGTGCCAGCAGCGCCACAGGGGAAAGCACTGAAGCTTTCTTT; CDR3aa: CASSATGESTEAFF
j_gene: TRBJ1-3; d_gene: TRBD1; v_gene: TRBV19; abundance: -; CDR3nt: TGTGCCAGTAGTACGGACAGGGCCAATGGAAACACCATATATTTT; CDR3aa: CASSTDRANGNTIYF
j_gene: TRBJ2-7; d_gene: TRBD2; v_gene: TRBV6-2/TRBV6-3; abundance: -; CDR3nt: TGTGCCAGCAGTTACGGTCTAGCGGGGGAGCAGTACTTC; CDR3aa: CASSYGLAGEQYF
j_gene: TRBJ1-2; d_gene: -; v_gene: TRBV12-3/TRBV12-4; abundance: -; CDR3nt: TGTGCCAGCAGTTTGGGGGGGCCGAGGGGCTACACCTTC; CDR3aa: CASSLGGPRGYTF
j_gene: TRBJ1-6; d_gene: -; v_gene: TRBV5-1; abundance: -; CDR3nt: TGCGCCAGCAAGTTACAGGGCGATAATTCACCCCTCCACTTT; CDR3aa: CASKLQGDNSPLHF
j_gene: TRBJ1-4; d_gene: -; v_gene: TRBV2; abundance: -; CDR3nt: TGTGCCAGCAGTGAGGGGACATCGACTAATGAAAAACTGTTTTTT; CDR3aa: CASSEGTSTNEKLFF
j_gene: TRBJ1-2; d_gene: -; v_gene: TRBV3-1/TRBV3-2; abundance: few; CDR3nt: TGTGCCAGCAGCCACGGCAAGGGGCGCGGCTACACCTTC; CDR3aa: CASSHGKGRGYTF
j_gene: TRBJ1-2; d_gene: -; v_gene: TRBV3-1/TRBV3-2; abundance: -; CDR3nt: TGTGCCAGCAGCCACAGAGAGGGCCGTGGCTACACCTTC; CDR3aa: CASSHREGRGYTF
j_gene: TRBJ2-3; d_gene: -; v_gene: TRBV29-1; abundance: -; CDR3nt: TGCAGCGTTGAAGATCCGGGATCGGATACGCAGTATTTT; CDR3aa: CSVEDPGSDTQYF
j_gene: TRBJ1-1; d_gene: -; v_gene: TRBV21-1; abundance: -; CDR3nt: TGTGCCAGCAGCAAAGACGGGACTTTCTTAGATACCAAAGCTTTCTTT; CDR3aa: CASSKDGTFLDTKAFF
j_gene: TRBJ2-1; d_gene: -; v_gene: TRBV7-9; abundance: -; CDR3nt: TGTGCCAGCAGCTTAGAACAGGGTGAGCAGTTCTTC; CDR3aa: CASSLEQGEQFF
j_gene: TRBJ2-7; d_gene: -; v_gene: TRBV19; abundance: -; CDR3nt: TGTGCCAGTAGTATAGAAGCGGAGCTGGGCTCCTACGAGCAGTACTTC; CDR3aa: CASSIEAELGSYEQYF
j_gene: TRBJ2-3; d_gene: TRBD2; v_gene: TRBV2; abundance: -; CDR3nt: TGTGCCAGCAGACCCCGGGAGGGGATTTCACTGGATACGCAGTATTTT; CDR3aa: CASRPREGISLDTQYF
j_gene: TRBJ1-1; d_gene: -; v_gene: TRBV30; abundance: few; CDR3nt: TGTGCCTGGAGTGTAGGGCAGGGAAGCACTGAAGCTTTCTTT; CDR3aa: CAWSVGQGSTEAFF
j_gene: TRBJ1-5; d_gene: -; v_gene: TRBV6-5; abundance: -; CDR3nt: TGTGCCAGCAGAGACCCCAGGGGTGGCAATCAGCCCCAGCATTTT; CDR3aa: CASRDPRGGNQPQHF
j_gene: TRBJ2-3; d_gene: TRBD2; v_gene: TRBV9; abundance: once; CDR3nt: TGTGCCAGCAGCTCAAAGGGGCAGCGGGCTAGCGGATCCACAGATACGCAGTATTTT; CDR3aa: CASSSKGQRASGSTDTQYF
j_gene: TRBJ2-2; d_gene: TRBD1; v_gene: TRBV6-5; abundance: once; CDR3nt: TGTGCCAGCAGCACCGGGACAGGGGAAACCGGGGAGCTGTTTTTT; CDR3aa: CASSTGTGETGELFF
j_gene: TRBJ1-1; d_gene: -; v_gene: TRBV6-5; abundance: -; CDR3nt: TGTGCCAGCAGTTCCGGAGGGGTCAGAATGGCTTTCTTT; CDR3aa: CASSSGGVRMAFF
j_gene: TRBJ2-7; d_gene: TRBD2; v_gene: TRBV28; abundance: -; CDR3nt: TGTGCCAGCAGTTTGATAAGCGGGGCAAGGGACGAGCAGTACTTC; CDR3aa: CASSLISGARDEQYF
j_gene: TRBJ1-2; d_gene: TRBD1; v_gene: TRBV29-1; abundance: -; CDR3nt: TGCAGCGTTGAAGTTACAGGGGGCAGTCGGGGCTACACCTTC; CDR3aa: CSVEVTGGSRGYTF
j_gene: TRBJ1-1; d_gene: -; v_gene: TRBV5-6; abundance: -; CDR3nt: TGTGCCAGCAGCTCGATGTCAGTCAACACTGAAGCTTTCTTT; CDR3aa: CASSSMSVNTEAFF
j_gene: TRBJ2-7; d_gene: -; v_gene: TRBV7-2; abundance: -; CDR3nt: TGTGCCAGCAGCTTAGTAGTTGGAGTTCGGGAGCAGTACTTC; CDR3aa: CASSLVVGVREQYF